By its share, the clone carrying this T cell receptor (beta chain) is large. Antigen unknown. The CDR3 goes on 3 residues after the read ends, and that part is filled in from the germline J gene. The sample originates from a study of T cell clonality in common variable immunodeficiency. Study-wide findings and caveats: Common variable immunodeficiency TCR beta sequences reportedly had fewer deletions and N-nucleotide insertions. CVID subjects had higher TCRbeta clonality than healthy controls, most marked in about a third.

Equal genomic DNA amounts from CVID and control samples were sequenced. The data were produced by immunoSEQ multiplex PCR, yet TCRdb's version contains in-frame clones alone and is incomplete. The sample presents around 13,000 clones, none singletons. Reduced serum IgG, IgA and/or IgM plus specific antibody deficiency defined CVID. CVID subjects were around 14 female and fewer than 35 male, aged roughly 8 to 65. V shed 4 bases, J shed 3 bases, and the junction held 4 bases outside the gene matches. CDR3 length: 13 residues. Germline V CDR1 and CDR2: GTSNPN, SVGIG (reference sequence). This receptor was identified in a human donor with common variable immunodeficiency. Source material: peripheral blood mononuclear cells. J is TRBJ2-3 and V is TRBV30, with 7 bases lining up with TRBD1. This CDR3 reads CAWKGGPTDTQYF. The CDR3 DNA, read in part, is TGTGCCTGGAAAGGGGGCCCTACAGATACG.